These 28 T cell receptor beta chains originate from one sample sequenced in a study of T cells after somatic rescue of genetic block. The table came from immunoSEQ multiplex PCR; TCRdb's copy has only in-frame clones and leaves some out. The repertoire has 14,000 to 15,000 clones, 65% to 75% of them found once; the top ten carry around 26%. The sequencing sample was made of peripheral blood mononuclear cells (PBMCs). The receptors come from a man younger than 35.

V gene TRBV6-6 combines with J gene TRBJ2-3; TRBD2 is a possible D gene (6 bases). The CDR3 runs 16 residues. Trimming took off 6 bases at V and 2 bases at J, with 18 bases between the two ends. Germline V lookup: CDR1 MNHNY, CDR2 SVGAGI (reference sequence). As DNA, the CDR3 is TGTGCCAGCAGCTCCCTCGGGGCGGGGCTCACAGATACGCAGTATTTT. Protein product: CASSSLGAGLTDTQYF.

CDR3 loop: CASSRAAQGSYEQYF. CDR3 bases: TGTGCCAGTAGTCGAGCTGCGCAGGGCAGCTACGAGCAGTACTTC. The rearrangement uses TRBV19 and TRBJ2-7, with D possibly being TRBD1 (5 bases). The CDR3 loop spans 15 amino acids. V was shortened by 5 bases and J by 3 bases, with 17 bases between the two germline ends. The germline CDR1 and CDR2 sequences are LNHDA and SQIVND (reference sequence).

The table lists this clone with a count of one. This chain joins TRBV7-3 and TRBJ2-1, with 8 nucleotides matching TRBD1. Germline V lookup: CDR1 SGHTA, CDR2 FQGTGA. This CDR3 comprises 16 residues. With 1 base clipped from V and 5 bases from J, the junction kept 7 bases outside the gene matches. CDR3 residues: CASSLKAGTGHNEQFF. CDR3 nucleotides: TGTGCCAGCAGCTTAAAGGCCGGGACAGGCCACAATGAGCAGTTCTTC.

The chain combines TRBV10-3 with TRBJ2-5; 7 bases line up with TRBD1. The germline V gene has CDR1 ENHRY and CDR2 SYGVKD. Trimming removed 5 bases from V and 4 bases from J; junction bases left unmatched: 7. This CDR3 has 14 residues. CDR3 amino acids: CAISLTGPRETQYF. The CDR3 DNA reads TGTGCCATCAGTCTGACAGGGCCCCGAGAGACCCAGTACTTC.

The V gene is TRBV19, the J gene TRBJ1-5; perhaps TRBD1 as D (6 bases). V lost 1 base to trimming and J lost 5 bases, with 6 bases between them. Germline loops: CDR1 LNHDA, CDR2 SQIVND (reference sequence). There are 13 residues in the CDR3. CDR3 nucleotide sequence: TGTGCCAGTAGTATAGCAGGGGATCAGCCCCAGCATTTT. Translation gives CASSIAGDQPQHF.

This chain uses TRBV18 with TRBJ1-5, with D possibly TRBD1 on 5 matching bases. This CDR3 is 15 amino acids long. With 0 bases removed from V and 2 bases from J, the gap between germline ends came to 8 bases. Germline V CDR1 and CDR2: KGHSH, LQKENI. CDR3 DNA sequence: TGTGCCAGCTCACCACCGGGACTGGGCAATCAGCCCCAGCATTTT. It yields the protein CASSPPGLGNQPQHF.

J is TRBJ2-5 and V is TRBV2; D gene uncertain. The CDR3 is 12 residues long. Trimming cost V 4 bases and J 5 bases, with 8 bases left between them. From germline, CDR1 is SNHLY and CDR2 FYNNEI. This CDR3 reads CASSVSRETQYF. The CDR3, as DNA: TGTGCCAGCAGTGTATCCAGGGAGACCCAGTACTTC.

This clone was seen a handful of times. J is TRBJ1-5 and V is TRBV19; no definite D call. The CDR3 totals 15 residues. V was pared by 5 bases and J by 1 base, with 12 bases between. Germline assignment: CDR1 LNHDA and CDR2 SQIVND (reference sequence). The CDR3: CASSPRLLSNQPQHF. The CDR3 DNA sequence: TGTGCCAGTAGTCCCCGACTCCTGAGCAATCAGCCCCAGCATTTT. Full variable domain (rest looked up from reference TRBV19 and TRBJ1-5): DGGITQSPKYLFRKEGQNVTLSCEQNLNHDAMYWYRQDPGQGLRLIYYSQIVNDFQKGDIAEGYSVSREKKESFPLTVTSAQKNPTAFYLCASSPRLLSNQPQHFGDGTRLSIL.

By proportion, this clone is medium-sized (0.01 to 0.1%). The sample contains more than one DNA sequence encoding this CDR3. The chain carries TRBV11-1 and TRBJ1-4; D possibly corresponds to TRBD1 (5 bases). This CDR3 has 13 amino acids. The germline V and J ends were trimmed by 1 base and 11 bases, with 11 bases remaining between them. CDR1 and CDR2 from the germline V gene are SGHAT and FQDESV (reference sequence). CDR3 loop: CASSLDQGDKLFF. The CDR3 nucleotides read TGTGCCAGCAGCTTAGACCAGGGTGACAAACTGTTTTTT. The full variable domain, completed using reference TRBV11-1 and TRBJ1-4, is EAEVAQSPRYKITEKSQAVAFWCDPISGHATLYWYRQILGQGPELLVQFQDESVVDDSQLPKDRFSAERLKGVDSTLKIQPAELGDSAMYLCASSLDQGDKLFFGSGTQLSVL.

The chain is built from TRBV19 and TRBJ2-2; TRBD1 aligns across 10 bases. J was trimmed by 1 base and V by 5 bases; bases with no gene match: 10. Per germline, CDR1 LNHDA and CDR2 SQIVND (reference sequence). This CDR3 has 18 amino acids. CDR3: CASSFGQGVPLNTGELFF. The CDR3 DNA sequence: TGTGCCAGTAGTTTCGGACAGGGGGTCCCTCTGAACACCGGGGAGCTGTTTTTT.

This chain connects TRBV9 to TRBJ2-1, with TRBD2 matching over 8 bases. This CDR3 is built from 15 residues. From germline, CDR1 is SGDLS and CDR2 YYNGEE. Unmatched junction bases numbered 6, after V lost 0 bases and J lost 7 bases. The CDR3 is CASSVAGGPGNEQFF. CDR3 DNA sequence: TGTGCCAGCAGCGTAGCGGGGGGGCCTGGTAATGAGCAGTTCTTC. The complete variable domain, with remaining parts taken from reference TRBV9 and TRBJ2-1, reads DSGVTQTPKHLITATGQRVTLRCSPRSGDLSVYWYQQSLDQGLQFLIQYYNGEERAKGNILERFSAQQFPDLHSELNLSSLELGDSALYFCASSVAGGPGNEQFFGPGTRLTVL.

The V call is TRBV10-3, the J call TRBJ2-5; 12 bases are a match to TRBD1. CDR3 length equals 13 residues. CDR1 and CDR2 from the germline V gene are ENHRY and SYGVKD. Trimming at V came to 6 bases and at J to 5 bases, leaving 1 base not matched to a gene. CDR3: CAISGTGGETQYF. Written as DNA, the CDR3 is TGTGCCATCAGCGGGACAGGGGGCGAGACCCAGTACTTC.

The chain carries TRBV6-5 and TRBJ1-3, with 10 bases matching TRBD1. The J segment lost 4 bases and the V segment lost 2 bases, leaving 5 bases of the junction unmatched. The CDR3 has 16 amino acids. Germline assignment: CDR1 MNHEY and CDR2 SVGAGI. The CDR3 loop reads CASSYDGTGAGNTIYF. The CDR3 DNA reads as TGTGCCAGCAGTTACGACGGGACAGGGGCCGGAAACACCATATATTTT.

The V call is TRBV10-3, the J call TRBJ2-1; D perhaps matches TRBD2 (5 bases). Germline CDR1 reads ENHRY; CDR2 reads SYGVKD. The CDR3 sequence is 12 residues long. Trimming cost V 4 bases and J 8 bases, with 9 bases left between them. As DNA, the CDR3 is TGTGCCATCAGTGGAGGGTTGGATGAGCAGTTCTTC. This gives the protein CAISGGLDEQFF.

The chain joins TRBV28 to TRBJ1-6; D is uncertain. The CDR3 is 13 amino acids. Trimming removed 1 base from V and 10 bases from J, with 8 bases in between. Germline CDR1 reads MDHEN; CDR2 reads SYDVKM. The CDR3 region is CASSLLGKSPLHF. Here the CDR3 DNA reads TGTGCCAGCAGTTTATTAGGGAAATCACCCCTCCACTTT.

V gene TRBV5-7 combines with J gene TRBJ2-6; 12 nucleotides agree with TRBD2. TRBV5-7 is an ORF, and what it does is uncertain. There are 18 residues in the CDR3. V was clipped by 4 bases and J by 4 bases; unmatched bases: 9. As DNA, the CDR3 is TGTGCCAGCAGCCTCCCACTAGCGGGAGGTTCGGGGGCCAACGTCCTGACTTTC. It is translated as CASSLPLAGGSGANVLTF.

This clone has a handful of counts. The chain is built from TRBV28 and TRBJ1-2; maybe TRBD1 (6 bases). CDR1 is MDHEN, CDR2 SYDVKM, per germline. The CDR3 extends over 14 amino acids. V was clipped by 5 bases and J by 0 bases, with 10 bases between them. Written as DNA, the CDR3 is TGTGCCAGCAGTGCGGCAGGGGCTAACTATGGCTACACCTTC. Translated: CASSAAGANYGYTF.

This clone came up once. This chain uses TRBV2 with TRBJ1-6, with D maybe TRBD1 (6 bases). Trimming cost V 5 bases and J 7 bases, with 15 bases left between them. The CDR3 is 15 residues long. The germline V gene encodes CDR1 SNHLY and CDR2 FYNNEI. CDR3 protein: CASSRKQGGNSPLHF. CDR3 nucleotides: TGTGCCAGCAGTCGTAAACAGGGAGGGAATTCACCCCTCCACTTT. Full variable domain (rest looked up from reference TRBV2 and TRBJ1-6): EPEVTQTPSHQVTQMGQEVILRCVPISNHLYFYWYRQILGQKVEFLVSFYNNEISEKSEIFDDQFSVERPDGSNFTLKIRSTKLEDSAMYFCASSRKQGGNSPLHFGNGTRLTVT.

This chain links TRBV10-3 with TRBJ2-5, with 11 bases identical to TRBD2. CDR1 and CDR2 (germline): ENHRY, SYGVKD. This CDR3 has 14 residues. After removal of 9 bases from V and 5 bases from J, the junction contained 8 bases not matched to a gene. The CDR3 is CAMSTSGSRETQYF. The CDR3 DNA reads TGTGCCATGTCTACTAGCGGGAGTAGGGAGACCCAGTACTTC.

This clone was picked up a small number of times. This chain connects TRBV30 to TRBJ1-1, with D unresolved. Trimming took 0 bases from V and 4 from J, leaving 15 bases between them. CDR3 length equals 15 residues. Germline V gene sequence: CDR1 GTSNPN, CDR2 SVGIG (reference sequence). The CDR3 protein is CAWSVWRPKGTEAFF. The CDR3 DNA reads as TGTGCCTGGAGTGTGTGGCGTCCGAAAGGCACTGAAGCTTTCTTT.

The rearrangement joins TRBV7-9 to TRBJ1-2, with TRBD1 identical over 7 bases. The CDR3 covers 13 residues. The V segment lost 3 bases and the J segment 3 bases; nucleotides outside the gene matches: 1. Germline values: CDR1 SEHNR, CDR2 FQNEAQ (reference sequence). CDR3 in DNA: TGTGCCAGCAGCTTCGACAGGGACTATGGCTACACCTTC. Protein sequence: CASSFDRDYGYTF.

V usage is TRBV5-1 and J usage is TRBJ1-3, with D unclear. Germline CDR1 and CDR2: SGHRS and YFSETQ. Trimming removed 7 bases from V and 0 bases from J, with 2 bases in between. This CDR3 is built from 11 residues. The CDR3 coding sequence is TGCGCCAGCCGCTCTGGAAACACCATATATTTT. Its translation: CASRSGNTIYF.

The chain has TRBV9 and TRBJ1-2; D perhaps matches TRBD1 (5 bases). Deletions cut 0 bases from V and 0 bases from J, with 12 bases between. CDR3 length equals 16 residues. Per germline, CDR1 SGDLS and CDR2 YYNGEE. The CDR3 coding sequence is TGTGCCAGCAGCGTAGTGGGAGGGGCACCTAACTATGGCTACACCTTC. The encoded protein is CASSVVGGAPNYGYTF.

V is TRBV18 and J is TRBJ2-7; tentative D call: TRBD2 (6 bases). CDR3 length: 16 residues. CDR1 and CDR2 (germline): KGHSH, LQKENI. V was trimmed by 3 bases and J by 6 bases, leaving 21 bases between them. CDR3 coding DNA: TGTGCCAGCTCACCCAATCCGGGAGCAGGAAGCGGCGAGCAGTACTTC. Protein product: CASSPNPGAGSGEQYF.

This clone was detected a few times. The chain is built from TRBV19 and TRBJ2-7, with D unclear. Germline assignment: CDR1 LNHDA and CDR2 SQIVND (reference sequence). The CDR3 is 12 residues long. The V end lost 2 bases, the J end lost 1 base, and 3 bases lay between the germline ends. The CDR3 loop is CASSIPSYEQYF. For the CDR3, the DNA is TGTGCCAGTAGTATACCTTCCTACGAGCAGTACTTC.

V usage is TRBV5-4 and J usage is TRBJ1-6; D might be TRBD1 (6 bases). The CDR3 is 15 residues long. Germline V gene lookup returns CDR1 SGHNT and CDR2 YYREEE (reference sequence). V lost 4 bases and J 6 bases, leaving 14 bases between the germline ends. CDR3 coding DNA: TGTGCCAGCAGCACCACTCCGGACAGTAATTCACCCCTCCACTTT. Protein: CASSTTPDSNSPLHF.

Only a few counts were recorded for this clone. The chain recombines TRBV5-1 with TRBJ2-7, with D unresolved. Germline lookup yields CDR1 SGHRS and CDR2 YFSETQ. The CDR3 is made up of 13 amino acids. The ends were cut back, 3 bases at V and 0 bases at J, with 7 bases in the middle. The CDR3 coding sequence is TGCGCCAGCAGCTGGAGAGTCTCCTACGAGCAGTACTTC. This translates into CASSWRVSYEQYF.

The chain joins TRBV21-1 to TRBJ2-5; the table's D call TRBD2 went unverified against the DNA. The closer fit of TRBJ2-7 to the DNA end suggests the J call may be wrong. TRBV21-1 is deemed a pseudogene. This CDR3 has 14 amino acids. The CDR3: CASSMSGHPYEQYF. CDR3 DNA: TGTGCCAGCAGCATGAGCGGTCACCCCTACGAGCAGTACTTC.